The 29 T cell receptor beta chains below were found in one sample sequenced in a study of OX40 agonist ivuxolimab in advanced cancers. Generated by immunoSEQ multiplex PCR, the TCRdb table keeps only in-frame clones and is missing some. The repertoire includes 48,000 or so clones, around nine tenths of them detected once, and under 2.5% sits in the top ten. Sequences were derived from CD4+ or CD8+ T cells sorted from blood, sampled in a trial of the OX40 agonist ivuxolimab. Receptors originate from an adult with an advanced solid tumor such as melanoma, head and neck, liver or kidney cancer.

This chain connects TRBV6-5 to TRBJ1-3, with D maybe TRBD1 (5 bases). The CDR3 runs to 15 residues. V shed 6 bases and J shed 0 bases, with 12 bases lying between them. Germline V lookup: CDR1 MNHEY, CDR2 SVGAGI. The CDR3, as DNA: TGTGCCAGCAGGTCACAGGTGTACTCTGGAAACACCATATATTTT. Amino acid sequence: CASRSQVYSGNTIYF.

The V call is TRBV10-2, the J call TRBJ1-4; D gene ambiguous. The CDR3 extends over 15 amino acids. Deletions cut 2 bases from V and 0 bases from J, with 7 bases between. Germline V gives CDR1 WSHSY, CDR2 SAAADI. CDR3 sequence reads: CASSEMAATNEKLFF. The CDR3 DNA is TGCGCCAGCAGTGAGATGGCTGCAACTAATGAAAAACTGTTTTTT.

The chain uses TRBV2 and TRBJ2-7, with D possibly called TRBD1 or TRBD2 (7 bases each). The V and J ends lost 0 bases and 6 bases respectively, with 18 bases between them. Germline CDR1 SNHLY, CDR2 FYNNEI. This CDR3 has 16 residues. CDR3 loop: CASSEAQVQGEGEQYF. The CDR3 DNA is TGTGCCAGCAGTGAAGCGCAGGTCCAGGGGGAGGGCGAGCAGTACTTC.

This clone appeared once. The V and J genes are TRBV2 and TRBJ1-4, with a tentative D call TRBD1 (6 bases). Germline V gene lookup returns CDR1 SNHLY and CDR2 FYNNEI. V lost 1 base, J lost 5 bases, and 11 bases lay in between. CDR3 length: 15 residues. The CDR3, as DNA: TGTGCCAGCAGTGAAGGAGACAGGTCAAATGAAAAACTGTTTTTT. Its translation: CASSEGDRSNEKLFF.

This chain links TRBV14 with TRBJ2-2; D is ambiguous. The V end was cut by 4 bases, the J end by 4 bases, with 10 bases between. Per germline, CDR1 SGHDN and CDR2 FVKESK. CDR3 length: 14 amino acids. CDR3 coding DNA: TGTGCCAGCAGCCCCCGGACGTTCACCGGGGAGCTGTTTTTT. Translated, it gives CASSPRTFTGELFF.

The CDR3 is CASRAGSSYEQYF. Written as DNA, the CDR3 is TGTGCCAGCCGGGCGGGGAGCTCCTACGAGCAGTACTTC. The chain is built from TRBV6-1 and TRBJ2-7; possibly TRBD2 for D (6 bases). The CDR3 is made up of 13 amino acids. V lost 8 bases to trimming and J lost 0 bases, with 11 bases between them. Germline CDR1 is MNHNS and CDR2 is SASEGT.

This rearrangement joins TRBV5-6 to TRBJ2-3, with 7 bases fitting TRBD2. CDR3 length equals 16 residues. The V gene's germline CDR1 is SGHDT and CDR2 YYEEEE. The V segment lost 2 bases and the J segment 4 bases; nucleotides outside the gene matches: 10. The chain's CDR3 is CASSLSGGGPPDTQYF. The CDR3 DNA reads TGTGCCAGCAGCTTATCGGGGGGAGGGCCACCAGATACGCAGTATTTT.

V and J are TRBV4-2 and TRBJ1-2, with D possibly being TRBD1 (5 bases). V lost 5 bases and J 3 bases, leaving 13 bases between the germline ends. Germline assignment: CDR1 LGHNA and CDR2 YNFKEQ. The CDR3 has 14 residues. In DNA form, the CDR3 reads TGTGCCAGCAGCGAGGGACGAAGGGACTATGGCTACACCTTC. This encodes CASSEGRRDYGYTF.

The chain couples TRBV5-1 to TRBJ2-7, with 7 bases fitting TRBD1. Germline loops: CDR1 SGHRS, CDR2 YFSETQ. Trimming cost V 4 bases and J 0 bases; bases outside gene matches: 10. The CDR3 is 16 amino acids. Written as DNA, the CDR3 is TGCGCCAGCAGCATCGTGCAGGGGGTGAGCTCCTACGAGCAGTACTTC. This gives the protein CASSIVQGVSSYEQYF.

This chain uses TRBV7-3 with TRBJ2-1; D unresolved. Germline CDR1 SGHTA, CDR2 FQGTGA. Trimming left V 5 bases short and J 7 bases short, with 12 bases between. The CDR3 is 13 amino acids. The DNA of the CDR3 is TGTGCCAGCAGCCAATCGTCCCAAAATGAGCAGTTCTTC. Its translation: CASSQSSQNEQFF.

This chain connects TRBV6-1 to TRBJ1-1, with no clear D. CDR3 length: 13 amino acids. V shed 8 bases and J shed 4 bases, with 14 bases lying between them. CDR1 MNHNS and CDR2 SASEGT come from the germline V gene. CDR3 residues: CASSGLKGTEAFF. DNA of the CDR3: TGTGCCAGCTCGGGCCTCAAGGGCACTGAAGCTTTCTTT.

This chain links TRBV27 with TRBJ2-7; possible D gene TRBD2, 6 bases. The CDR3 loop spans 14 amino acids. V lost 6 bases, J lost 3 bases, and 15 bases lay in between. Germline lookup yields CDR1 MNHEY and CDR2 SMNVEV (reference sequence). CDR3 DNA sequence: TGTGCCAGCAGCCAAATACCGGGAGACTACGAGCAGTACTTC. This encodes CASSQIPGDYEQYF.

The CDR3 DNA reads TGTGCCAGCTTGGCTAGCGGTTCCTACAATGAGCAGTTCTTC. It codes for CASLASGSYNEQFF. The chain carries TRBV2 and TRBJ2-1; 7 nucleotides line up with TRBD2. Germline-derived CDR1 and CDR2 are SNHLY and FYNNEI. After removal of 8 bases from V and 1 base from J, the junction contained 5 bases not matched to a gene. This CDR3 has 14 residues.

The gene calls are TRBV27 and TRBJ1-5; the match to TRBD1 covers 7 bases. The trim removed 5 bases at V and 6 bases at J, leaving 7 bases unmatched. Germline CDR1 reads MNHEY; CDR2 reads SMNVEV (reference sequence). The CDR3 runs to 14 residues. CDR3 DNA: TGTGCCAGCAGTACACAGGGGAACGCTCAGCCCCAGCATTTT. This encodes CASSTQGNAQPQHF.

This rearrangement joins TRBV11-1 to TRBJ2-2; D may be TRBD1 or TRBD2 (6 bases each). Per the germline V gene, CDR1 is SGHAT and CDR2 is FQDESV (reference sequence). V was pared by 5 bases and J by 5 bases, with 15 bases between. The CDR3 extends over 15 amino acids. CDR3 coding DNA: TGTGCCAGCAGCCAAAGGGGGGATGGGACCGGGGAGCTGTTTTTT. Translation: CASSQRGDGTGELFF.

Only a few counts were recorded for this clone. This rearrangement joins TRBV12-5 to TRBJ1-6; maybe TRBD1 (6 bases). The CDR3 is made up of 15 amino acids. V lost 7 bases, J lost 9 bases, and 19 bases lay in between. Germline V gene lookup returns CDR1 LGHNT and CDR2 FRNRAP. DNA for the CDR3: TGTGCTAGTGCCCCTTGGGGGCGAGGAGCTTCACCCCTCCACTTT. This sequence encodes CASAPWGRGASPLHF.

The genes are TRBV28 and TRBJ2-7; 10 bases agree with TRBD1. Germline-derived CDR1 and CDR2 are MDHEN and SYDVKM. CDR3 length: 14 residues. Trimming at V came to 5 bases and at J to 4 bases, leaving 5 bases not matched to a gene. CDR3 DNA: TGTGCCAGCAGTCCGGGACAGGGGAGATACGAGCAGTACTTC. Translating it yields CASSPGQGRYEQYF.

The gene calls are TRBV7-3 and TRBJ2-2, with 10 bases lining up with TRBD1. V gave up 4 bases and J gave up 6 bases; unmatched junction bases: 5. CDR3 size: 15 residues. Germline CDR1 reads SGHTA; CDR2 reads FQGTGA. In DNA form, the CDR3 reads TGTGCCAGCAGCTCGGGACAGGGGCTGGCCGGGGAGCTGTTTTTT. The encoded protein is CASSSGQGLAGELFF.

The V call is TRBV11-3, the J call TRBJ2-7, with D possibly matching TRBD2 (6 bases). The CDR3 covers 13 residues. The V gene's germline CDR1 is SGHNT and CDR2 YENEEA. V lost 6 bases, J lost 2 bases, and 11 bases lay in between. The CDR3 region is CASSPGEAYEQYF. In DNA, the CDR3 is TGTGCCAGCAGTCCCGGGGAGGCCTACGAGCAGTACTTC.

The chain uses TRBV18 and TRBJ2-7; 10 nucleotides align to TRBD2. Germline values: CDR1 KGHSH, CDR2 LQKENI. The CDR3 length is 16 residues. The V and J ends lost 3 bases and 1 base, in that order; junction bases with no gene match: 6. The CDR3 sequence is CASSPQTSGESYEQYF. DNA of the CDR3: TGTGCCAGCTCACCCCAAACTAGCGGGGAGTCCTACGAGCAGTACTTC.

CDR3 loop: CASSGVVTDNEQFF. The CDR3 DNA sequence: TGTGCCAGCAGCGGGGTAGTGACAGACAATGAGCAGTTCTTC. This chain joins TRBV7-2 and TRBJ2-1, with D possibly being TRBD1 (5 bases). Germline V gene sequence: CDR1 SGHTA, CDR2 FQGNSA. The V and J ends lost 5 bases and 5 bases respectively, with 13 bases between them. There are 14 residues in the CDR3.

The V call is TRBV4-2, the J call TRBJ1-4; a weak D match, TRBD1 (5 bases). V lost 0 bases to trimming and J lost 1 base, with 9 bases between them. Per the germline V gene, CDR1 is LGHNA and CDR2 is YNFKEQ. The CDR3 loop spans 16 amino acids. In nucleotides, the CDR3 is TGTGCCAGCAGCCAAGATTTGGGGCGAACTAATGAAAAACTGTTTTTT. Residues: CASSQDLGRTNEKLFF.

The CDR3 DNA reads TGTGCCAGCAGCTTAAGGTTCGGCGAGGGCTACACCTTC. Residues: CASSLRFGEGYTF. The V gene is TRBV7-2, the J gene TRBJ1-2; no definite D call. The CDR3 covers 13 residues. CDR1 is SGHTA, CDR2 FQGNSA, per germline. Trimming pared 2 bases from V and 8 bases from J, leaving 12 bases between.

The V call is TRBV19, the J call TRBJ1-4; no definite D call. V lost 7 bases, J lost 2 bases, and 11 bases lay in between. CDR1 and CDR2 from the germline V gene are LNHDA and SQIVND (reference sequence). CDR3 size: 14 residues. CDR3 DNA: TGTGCCAGTACCCCCGCGGGGACTAATGAAAAACTGTTTTTT. It encodes CASTPAGTNEKLFF.

The chain has TRBV19 and TRBJ1-5, with D possibly TRBD1 on 6 matching bases. The CDR3 consists of 14 residues. V lost 10 bases, J lost 2 bases, and 15 bases lay in between. Germline V CDR1 and CDR2: LNHDA, SQIVND (reference sequence). The CDR3 coding sequence is TGTGCCACCCAGGGGACGGGGGGCAATCAGCCCCAGCATTTT. Its protein is CATQGTGGNQPQHF.

This clone is a singleton in its sample. This chain connects TRBV5-5 to TRBJ2-7; 13 bases are shared with TRBD2. In germline, CDR1 is SGHKS, CDR2 YYEKEE (reference sequence). V lost 4 bases and J lost 2; bases outside the gene matches: 9. This CDR3 has 17 residues. CDR3 in amino acids: CASSPAGLAGATYEQYF. The CDR3 DNA follows: TGTGCCAGCAGCCCCGCCGGACTAGCGGGGGCAACCTACGAGCAGTACTTC.

The chain links TRBV14 to TRBJ1-1, with a weak D call TRBD1 (6 bases). With 5 bases removed from V and 5 bases from J, the gap between germline ends came to 18 bases. Germline CDR1 reads SGHDN; CDR2 reads FVKESK. CDR3 length: 15 residues. The CDR3 bases are TGTGCCAGCAGCGCAAGAGGGGGAGATCTAACTGAAGCTTTCTTT. Translated, it gives CASSARGGDLTEAFF.

V usage is TRBV7-6 and J usage is TRBJ1-1, with 7 nucleotides matching TRBD1. From germline, CDR1 is SGHVS and CDR2 FNYEAQ. Trimming at V came to 2 bases and at J to 5 bases, leaving 8 bases not matched to a gene. CDR3 length equals 15 residues. CDR3 coding DNA: TGTGCCAGCAGCTTAAGCCCAGGGGGGTCGACTGAAGCTTTCTTT. Translating gives CASSLSPGGSTEAFF.

The chain has TRBV11-2 and TRBJ2-2; a possible D gene is TRBD1 (6 bases). Germline CDR1 reads SGHAT; CDR2 reads FQNNGV. The germline V and J ends were trimmed by 4 bases and 1 base, with 10 bases remaining between them. The CDR3 length is 15 residues. The CDR3 DNA is TGTGCCAGCAGCTACGGACAGAAGAACACCGGGGAGCTGTTTTTT. It specifies CASSYGQKNTGELFF.